This T cell receptor (beta chain) was retrieved from a study of PD-L1 blockade in urothelial cancer. Study information: Administration of atezolizumab to patients began in about 2014, at 1,200 mg intravenously every 3 weeks. Between 0 and 3 chemotherapy regimens preceded treatment for each patient.

Per germline, CDR1 LNHDA and CDR2 SQIVND (reference sequence). Between the trimmed V and J ends, which lost 7 bases and 7 bases, there was a span of 17 bases. The CDR3 is 14 residues long. Time point described: peripheral blood 6 weeks after treatment start. Each patient supplied 1 to 8 pretreatment and on-treatment samples. Synthetic analogs of TCR templates were spiked into every PCR. Data came from immunoSEQ multiplex PCR; TCRdb stores just in-frame clones and leaves some out. The sample lists around 49,000 clones, 85% to 90% occurring once. V and J are TRBV19 and TRBJ2-1, with D possibly being TRBD2 (6 bases). The TCR originated in a man aged 60 to 75 with urothelial cancer. The material sequenced was PBMCs, taken around atezolizumab (anti-PD-L1) treatment. The CDR3 loop is CASISPGVLNEQFF. CDR3 nucleotide sequence: TGTGCCAGTATCTCTCCGGGAGTCCTTAATGAGCAGTTCTTC.